Presented here are 15 T cell receptor beta chains from one specimen sequenced in a study of T cells in Graves' hyperthyroidism and ophthalmopathy. Amplified regions were TCR beta CDR3 sequences from RNA transcripts. The study used the HTBI primer set for a first-round RT-PCR of the TCR CDR3. TCRdb redid the calling of the multiplex PCR reads with MiXCR, one entry per CDR3 protein. This table holds 300,000 to 400,000 distinct CDR3 sequences, around 20% found once. Sequenced: blood. These receptors were collected from a woman aged 45-60 years with Graves' hyperthyroidism.

This clonotype has at least ten counts. The rearrangement joins TRBV7-9 to TRBJ2-1, with 11 bases matching TRBD2. With 6 bases clipped from V and 9 bases from J, the junction kept 10 bases outside the gene matches. In germline, CDR1 is SEHNR, CDR2 FQNEAQ (reference sequence). The CDR3 covers 15 residues. CDR3 amino acids: CASRKTSGDHGEQFF. In nucleotides, the CDR3 is TGTGCCAGCAGGAAGACTAGCGGGGACCACGGTGAGCAGTTCTTC.

The chain links TRBV20-1 to TRBJ2-3, with 9 bases lining up with TRBD1. V shed 6 bases and J 4 bases; nucleotides not matched to a gene: 14. Germline CDR1 is DFQATT and CDR2 is SNEGSKA (reference sequence). This CDR3 is 16 amino acids long. The CDR3 nucleotides are TGCAGTGCGCCTCAAGGGTGGGACAGGGTAGCAGATACGCAGTATTTT. It translates to CSAPQGWDRVADTQYF.

The sample holds many counts of this clonotype. The chain couples TRBV6-1 to TRBJ1-1; perhaps TRBD1 as D (5 bases). The germline gives CDR1 MNHNS, CDR2 SASEGT. This CDR3 spans 15 amino acids. The V end lost 3 bases, the J end lost 1 base, and 12 bases lay between the germline ends. The CDR3 sequence is CASSDPNGGNTEAFF. The CDR3 DNA reads TGTGCCAGCAGTGATCCTAATGGGGGGAACACTGAAGCTTTCTTT.

This clonotype was recorded many times. The chain employs TRBV12-3 or TRBV12-4 and TRBJ1-1; TRBD1 agrees at 9 bases. The CDR3 is 14 amino acids. Trimming at V came to 3 bases and at J to 5 bases, leaving 4 bases not matched to a gene. In nucleotides, the CDR3 is TGTGCCAGCAGTTTGCGACAGGGGGAAACTGAAGCTTTCTTT. This translates into CASSLRQGETEAFF.

The chain uses TRBV6-1 and TRBJ1-2; D uncertain. V was clipped by 6 bases and J by 2 bases, with 7 bases between them. This CDR3 is built from 12 residues. Germline-derived CDR1 and CDR2 are MNHNS and SASEGT. CDR3 sequence: CASSFGNYGYTF. In nucleotides, the CDR3 is TGTGCCAGCAGCTTCGGGAACTATGGCTACACCTTC.

This clonotype appeared many times. This sequence joins TRBV20-1 and TRBJ1-5; D unclear. Trimming removed 1 base from V and 0 bases from J, with 10 bases in between. This CDR3 has 15 residues. The germline V gene has CDR1 DFQATT and CDR2 SNEGSKA (reference sequence). The CDR3 DNA reads TGCAGTGCTAGAGTTCAGATACATAGCAATCAGCCCCAGCATTTT. Residues: CSARVQIHSNQPQHF.

The V gene is TRBV20-1, the J gene TRBJ2-1, with D possibly being TRBD2 (5 bases). Trimming left V 6 bases short and J 0 bases short, with 15 bases between. This CDR3 region has 15 residues. CDR1 and CDR2 (germline): DFQATT, SNEGSKA (reference sequence). CDR3 DNA: TGCAGTGCCGAAAGTGGCGGAGGCTCCTACAATGAGCAGTTCTTC. Protein: CSAESGGGSYNEQFF.

This clonotype was counted many times. The chain combines TRBV11-2 with TRBJ2-7, with a weak D call TRBD2 (6 bases). CDR1 is SGHAT and CDR2 is FQNNGV in the germline V gene. The CDR3 is 14 amino acids. V lost 5 bases to trimming and J lost 3 bases, with 14 bases between them. The CDR3 coding sequence is TGTGCCAGCAGCGACAGTTGGGGGGACTACGAGCAGTACTTC. Translated: CASSDSWGDYEQYF.

Here the CDR3 DNA reads TGTGCCAGCAGTTTGGGTGGGAGTAGGACCTACAATGAGCAGTTCTTC. It is translated as CASSLGGSRTYNEQFF. The chain joins TRBV27 to TRBJ2-1; tentatively, D is TRBD2 (5 bases). The germline V gene has CDR1 MNHEY and CDR2 SMNVEV (reference sequence). Trimming pared 3 bases from V and 2 bases from J, leaving 14 bases between. The CDR3 spans 16 residues.

The chain couples TRBV2 to TRBJ2-7, with a weak D call TRBD2 (6 bases). CDR3 length equals 16 residues. Germline CDR1 reads SNHLY; CDR2 reads FYNNEI. Trimming pared 0 bases from V and 3 bases from J, leaving 15 bases between. CDR3 sequence (DNA): TGTGCCAGCAGTGAAGCGGACTACACATCAAGCTACGAGCAGTACTTC. It codes for CASSEADYTSSYEQYF.

This clonotype showed up many times. This chain connects TRBV7-9 to TRBJ2-3; D is possibly TRBD1 (6 bases). The germline V gene has CDR1 SEHNR and CDR2 FQNEAQ (reference sequence). The V end lost 4 bases, the J end lost 0 bases, and 14 bases lay between the germline ends. The CDR3 loop spans 16 amino acids. Written as DNA, the CDR3 is TGTGCCAGCAGCTCAACGCGGACAGCTAGCACAGATACGCAGTATTTT. Its protein product is CASSSTRTASTDTQYF.

This clonotype appeared a few times. The J gene is TRBJ2-5, the V gene TRBV24-1, with 9 bases fitting TRBD1. V dropped 4 bases and J dropped 7; count of bases not matched to a gene: 6. CDR3 length: 14 amino acids. Germline V gene data show CDR1 as KGHDR and CDR2 as SFDVKD. The CDR3 loop is CATSDSTGGTTQYF. For the CDR3, the DNA is TGTGCCACCAGTGACTCGACAGGGGGTACGACCCAGTACTTC.

This rearrangement joins TRBV20-1 to TRBJ2-7; 10 bases align to TRBD2. With 0 bases clipped from V and 3 bases from J, the junction kept 5 bases outside the gene matches. Germline CDR1 and CDR2: DFQATT and SNEGSKA (reference sequence). CDR3 size: 15 residues. CDR3 bases: TGCAGTGCTAGAGATACTAGCGGGATCCGCTACGAGCAGTACTTC. Its translation: CSARDTSGIRYEQYF.

This clonotype was detected ten times or more. J is TRBJ2-2 and V is TRBV5-1; possible D gene TRBD2, 5 bases. V was trimmed by 0 bases and J by 4 bases, leaving 10 bases between them. The CDR3 is 15 amino acids. Germline V lookup: CDR1 SGHRS, CDR2 YFSETQ. The DNA for the CDR3 is TGCGCCAGCAGCTTGGGGAGGACGCGCACCGGGGAGCTGTTTTTT. This codes for CASSLGRTRTGELFF.

This chain joins TRBV6-5 and TRBJ2-3; D is undetermined. V gave up 0 bases and J gave up 7 bases, with 8 bases separating them. CDR3 size: 13 residues. Per the germline V gene, CDR1 is MNHEY and CDR2 is SVGAGI. CDR3 sequence reads: CASSYSWKHTQYF. CDR3 coding DNA: TGTGCCAGCAGTTACTCGTGGAAGCATACGCAGTATTTT.